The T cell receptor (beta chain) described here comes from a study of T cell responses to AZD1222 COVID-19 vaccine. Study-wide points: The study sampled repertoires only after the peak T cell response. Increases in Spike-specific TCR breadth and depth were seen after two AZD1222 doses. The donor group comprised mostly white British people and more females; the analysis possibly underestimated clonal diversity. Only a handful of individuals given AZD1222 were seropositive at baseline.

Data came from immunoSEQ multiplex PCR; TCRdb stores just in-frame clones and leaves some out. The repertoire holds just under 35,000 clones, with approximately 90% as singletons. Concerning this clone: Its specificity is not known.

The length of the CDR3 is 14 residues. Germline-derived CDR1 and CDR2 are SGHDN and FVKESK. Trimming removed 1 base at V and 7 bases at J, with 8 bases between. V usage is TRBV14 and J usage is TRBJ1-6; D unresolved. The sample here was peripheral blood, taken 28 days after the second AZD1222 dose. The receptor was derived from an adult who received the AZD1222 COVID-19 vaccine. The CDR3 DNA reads TGTGCCAGCAGCCAAGTTAGGACCAATTCACCCCTCCACTTT. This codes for CASSQVRTNSPLHF.